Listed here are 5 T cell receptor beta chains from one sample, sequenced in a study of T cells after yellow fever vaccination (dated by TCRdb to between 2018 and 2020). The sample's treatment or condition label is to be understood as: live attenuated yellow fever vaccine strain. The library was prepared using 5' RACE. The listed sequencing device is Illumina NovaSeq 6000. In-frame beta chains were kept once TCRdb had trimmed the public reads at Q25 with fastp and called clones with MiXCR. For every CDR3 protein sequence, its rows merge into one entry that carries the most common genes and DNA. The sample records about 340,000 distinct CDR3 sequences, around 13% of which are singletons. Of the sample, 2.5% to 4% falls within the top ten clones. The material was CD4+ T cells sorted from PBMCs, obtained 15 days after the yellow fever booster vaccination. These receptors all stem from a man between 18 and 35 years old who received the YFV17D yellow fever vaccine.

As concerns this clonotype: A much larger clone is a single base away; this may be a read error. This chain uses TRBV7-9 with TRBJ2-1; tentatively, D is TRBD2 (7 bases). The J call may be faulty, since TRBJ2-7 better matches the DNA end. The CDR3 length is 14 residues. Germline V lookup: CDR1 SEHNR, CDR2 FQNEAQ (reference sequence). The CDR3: CASSRGAETNEQYF. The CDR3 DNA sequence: TGTGCCAGCAGCCGGGGGGCGGAGACCAATGAGCAGTACTTC.

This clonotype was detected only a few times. CDR3 sequence reads: CASSIGDSTGNTIYF. Written as DNA, the CDR3 is TGTGCCAGTTCCATCGGGGACAGTACTGGAAACACCATATATTTT. The chain is built from TRBV7-3 and TRBJ1-3, with 7 bases identical to TRBD1. Germline lookup yields CDR1 SGHTA and CDR2 FQGTGA. This CDR3 has 15 residues. Losses at the gene ends were 9 bases for V and 2 bases for J; bases not matched to a gene: 10.

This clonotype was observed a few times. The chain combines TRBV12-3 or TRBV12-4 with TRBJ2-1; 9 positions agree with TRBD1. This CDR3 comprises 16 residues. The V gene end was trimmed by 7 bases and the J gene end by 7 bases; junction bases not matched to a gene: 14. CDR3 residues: CASTPRSGQGENEQFF. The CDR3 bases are TGTGCCAGCACCCCCCGCTCGGGACAGGGCGAGAATGAGCAGTTCTTC.

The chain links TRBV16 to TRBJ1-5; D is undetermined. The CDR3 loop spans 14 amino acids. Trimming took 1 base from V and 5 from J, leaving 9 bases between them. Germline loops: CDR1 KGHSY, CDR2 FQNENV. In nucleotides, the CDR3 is TGTGCCAGCAGCCAATTTGGCGGGGATCAGCCCCAGCATTTT. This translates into CASSQFGGDQPQHF.

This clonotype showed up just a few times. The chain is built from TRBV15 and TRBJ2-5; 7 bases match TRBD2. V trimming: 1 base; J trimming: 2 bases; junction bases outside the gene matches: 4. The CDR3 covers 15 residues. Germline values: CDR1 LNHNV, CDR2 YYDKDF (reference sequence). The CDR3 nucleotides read TGTGCCACCAGCAGAGGGTCTAGCGGACAAGAGACCCAGTACTTC. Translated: CATSRGSSGQETQYF.